The 21 T cell receptor beta chains presented below share a single source sample, sequenced in a study of T cells after posttransplantation cyclophosphamide. Profiled with immunoSEQ multiplex PCR; TCRdb holds only in-frame clones, not every one. The sample includes 30,000 to 35,000 clones, none of them occurring once. Sequenced material: PBMCs. Source of these receptors: a woman aged 45 to 65 in good health and a related stem cell transplant donor.

In this sample, this clone turned up many times. The rearrangement uses TRBV9 and TRBJ2-5; D remains ambiguous. Germline V gives CDR1 SGDLS, CDR2 YYNGEE. This CDR3 is 14 amino acids long. The V end lost 1 base, the J end lost 3 bases, and 10 bases lay between the germline ends. This CDR3 reads CASSVSSREETQYF. In DNA form, the CDR3 reads TGTGCCAGCAGCGTATCTTCTAGAGAAGAGACCCAGTACTTC.

This clone was recorded at least ten times. The chain has TRBV5-1 and TRBJ1-4; weak D call: TRBD1 (6 bases). Trimming took 0 bases from V and 8 from J, leaving 11 bases between them. Germline CDR1 reads SGHRS; CDR2 reads YFSETQ. There are 14 residues in the CDR3. The CDR3 DNA follows: TGCGCCAGCAGCTTGGACAGGGAGAGGGAAAAACTGTTTTTT. Its translation is CASSLDREREKLFF.

The genes are TRBV15 and TRBJ1-1; weak D call: TRBD1 (6 bases). Germline V gene lookup returns CDR1 LNHNV and CDR2 YYDKDF (reference sequence). The CDR3 sequence is 15 residues long. Deletions cut 7 bases from V and 2 bases from J, with 17 bases between. Here the CDR3 DNA reads TGTGCCACCACCACAGGGAGGGAAAAAAACACTGAAGCTTTCTTT. Protein product: CATTTGREKNTEAFF.

This clone showed up just a few times. The CDR3 region is CASSPGTNKIQETQYF. As DNA, the CDR3 is TGTGCCAGCAGCCCCGGGACTAACAAAATACAAGAGACCCAGTACTTC. The chain joins TRBV5-4 to TRBJ2-5; TRBD2 matches 7 bases. This CDR3 has 16 amino acids. V dropped 4 bases and J dropped 2; count of bases not matched to a gene: 11. Germline CDR1 SGHNT, CDR2 YYREEE (reference sequence). Looking up the rest from reference TRBV5-4 and TRBJ2-5 gives the full variable domain: ETGVTQSPTHLIKTRGQQVTLRCSSQSGHNTVSWYQQALGQGPQFIFQYYREEENGRGNFPPRFSGLQFPNYSSELNVNALELDDSALYLCASSPGTNKIQETQYFGPGTRLLVL.

This chain links TRBV30 with TRBJ2-5; D is uncertain. Looked up from germline, CDR1 is GTSNPN and CDR2 is SVGIG (reference sequence). V lost 0 bases and J lost 6, with 8 bases in between. There are 12 residues in the CDR3. The CDR3 region has the DNA TGTGCCTGGAGTGTTACATTGCAGACCCAGTACTTC. The encoded protein is CAWSVTLQTQYF.

This clone was recorded many times. V and J are TRBV19 and TRBJ2-7; a weak D match, TRBD1 (6 bases). The CDR3 length is 14 residues. The V gene lost 0 bases and the J gene lost 5 bases, with 11 bases spanning the gap. Germline CDR1 LNHDA, CDR2 SQIVND (reference sequence). CDR3 region: CASSIDRGSDEQYF. The CDR3 DNA reads as TGTGCCAGTAGTATAGACAGGGGTAGCGACGAGCAGTACTTC.

This clone occurred many times. The rearrangement links TRBV7-8 to TRBJ1-1; tentative D call: TRBD1 (6 bases). This CDR3 is 13 amino acids long. The germline CDR1 and CDR2 sequences are SGHVS and FQNEAQ. The V end lost 3 bases, the J end lost 11 bases, and 16 bases lay between the germline ends. The CDR3 DNA reads TGTGCCAGCAGCTTTACGCCGGGGAGGGGGGCTTTCTTT. It specifies CASSFTPGRGAFF.

The table lists this clone with many counts. This chain joins TRBV9 and TRBJ2-3; 8 bases fit TRBD1. Germline CDR1 SGDLS, CDR2 YYNGEE. CDR3 size: 16 residues. V dropped 6 bases and J dropped 7; count of bases not matched to a gene: 16. CDR3 sequence reads: CASNIGTGGSLYTQYF. The CDR3 nucleotides are TGTGCCAGCAACATCGGAACAGGGGGTTCGTTGTATACGCAGTATTTT.

This clone has more than one count but fewer than ten. The chain joins TRBV11-2 to TRBJ1-1, with 7 bases fitting TRBD1. Germline V CDR1 and CDR2: SGHAT, FQNNGV. The CDR3 is 12 amino acids. V dropped 10 bases and J dropped 11; count of bases not matched to a gene: 13. CDR3 protein: CATGKGAGRAFF. DNA for the CDR3: TGTGCCACGGGAAAGGGGGCCGGGCGGGCTTTCTTT.

In this sample, this clone turned up many times. This chain uses TRBV4-2 with TRBJ2-7; TRBD2 matches at 9 bases. J was trimmed by 3 bases and V by 1 base; bases with no gene match: 4. Germline values: CDR1 LGHNA, CDR2 YNFKEQ. There are 15 residues in the CDR3. CDR3 in amino acids: CASSQGGSGGYEQYF. Written as DNA, the CDR3 is TGTGCCAGCAGCCAAGGGGGTAGCGGGGGCTACGAGCAGTACTTC.

The rearrangement links TRBV7-2 to TRBJ2-7, with unresolved D. This CDR3 has 17 residues. Germline CDR1 reads SGHTA; CDR2 reads FQGNSA. V lost 1 base, J lost 1 base, and 17 bases lay in between. The CDR3 nucleotides are TGTGCCAGCAGCTTAGATCTTGTAAGGGTTTTGTCCTACGAGCAGTACTTC. The encoded protein is CASSLDLVRVLSYEQYF.

This clone was seen ten or more times. This chain uses TRBV6-5 with TRBJ1-1; TRBD1 is a possible D gene (5 bases). Trimming left V 10 bases short and J 2 bases short, with 17 bases between. This CDR3 comprises 14 residues. CDR1 MNHEY and CDR2 SVGAGI come from the germline V gene. CDR3 loop: CATGGSFINTEAFF. CDR3 sequence (DNA): TGTGCCACCGGGGGGTCCTTCATCAACACTGAAGCTTTCTTT.

Ten or more counts support this clone. The gene calls are TRBV7-3 and TRBJ2-1, with 9 bases lining up with TRBD1. There are 15 residues in the CDR3. Trimming took 5 bases from V and 4 from J; bases not matched to a gene: 6. Germline V gives CDR1 SGHTA, CDR2 FQGTGA. In DNA form, the CDR3 reads TGTGCCAGCAGCCCCCAGGGACAGGGATACAATGAGCAGTTCTTC. It specifies CASSPQGQGYNEQFF.

This clone was seen repeatedly, ten times or more. The DNA for the CDR3 is TGTGCCAGCAGTCGCAGGGTCAGGGTAGGCACAGATACGCAGTATTTT. Residues: CASSRRVRVGTDTQYF. The chain has TRBV12-3 or TRBV12-4 and TRBJ2-3; maybe TRBD1 (5 bases). Trimming took off 5 bases at V and 1 base at J, with 16 bases between the two ends. The CDR3 totals 16 residues.

This clone was seen repeatedly, ten times or more. The chain recombines TRBV4-2 with TRBJ1-2; D perhaps matches TRBD1 (6 bases). There are 18 residues in the CDR3. The V gene lost 4 bases and the J gene lost 5 bases, with 26 bases spanning the gap. The germline V gene encodes CDR1 LGHNA and CDR2 YNFKEQ. CDR3 region: CASSPGGGTEALIYGYTF. The CDR3 region has the DNA TGTGCCAGCAGCCCAGGCGGGGGCACAGAAGCATTGATTTATGGCTACACCTTC.

There are many counts of this clone. This sequence joins TRBV7-2 and TRBJ1-1, with no clear D. V was trimmed by 3 bases and J by 8 bases, leaving 7 bases between them. In germline, CDR1 is SGHTA, CDR2 FQGNSA. The length of the CDR3 is 11 residues. DNA of the CDR3: TGTGCCAGCAGCTTTTTCCAGGAAGCTTTCTTT. It codes for CASSFFQEAFF.

This clone has a count of ten or more. V and J are TRBV9 and TRBJ2-1; TRBD2 agrees at 7 bases. After removal of 0 bases from V and 2 bases from J, the junction contained 5 bases not matched to a gene. CDR3 size: 16 residues. Germline values: CDR1 SGDLS, CDR2 YYNGEE. The CDR3 DNA reads as TGTGCCAGCAGCGTAGAAAACGCGGGAGCCTACAATGAGCAGTTCTTC. Protein sequence: CASSVENAGAYNEQFF. Looking up the rest from reference TRBV9 and TRBJ2-1 gives the full variable domain: DSGVTQTPKHLITATGQRVTLRCSPRSGDLSVYWYQQSLDQGLQFLIQYYNGEERAKGNILERFSAQQFPDLHSELNLSSLELGDSALYFCASSVENAGAYNEQFFGPGTRLTVL.

The chain has TRBV19 and TRBJ2-2; maybe TRBD2 (6 bases). Germline CDR1 reads LNHDA; CDR2 reads SQIVND (reference sequence). Trimming stripped 3 bases from V and 4 bases from J, with 12 bases between. This CDR3 region has 15 residues. The CDR3 DNA reads as TGTGCCAGTAGTATTGGCCAGGGAGGCACCGGGGAGCTGTTTTTT. Translated: CASSIGQGGTGELFF.

This clone was found many times. J is TRBJ2-7 and V is TRBV5-8; D is unresolved. The CDR3 consists of 15 residues. The germline CDR1 and CDR2 sequences are SGHTS and YDEGEE. V lost 2 bases and J 0 bases, leaving 12 bases between the germline ends. CDR3 loop: CASSFTPRSSYEQYF. CDR3 bases: TGTGCCAGCAGCTTTACTCCCAGGAGCTCCTACGAGCAGTACTTC.

This clone has a count of ten or more. This chain connects TRBV7-9 to TRBJ2-1; D is undetermined. Per the germline V gene, CDR1 is SEHNR and CDR2 is FQNEAQ (reference sequence). V lost 1 base, J lost 0 bases, and 7 bases lay in between. This CDR3 is built from 15 residues. CDR3 bases: TGTGCCAGCAGCTTAGGTGACTTCTCCTACAATGAGCAGTTCTTC. Its translation is CASSLGDFSYNEQFF.

This clone was seen repeatedly, ten times or more. V usage is TRBV18 and J usage is TRBJ1-5; 8 nucleotides match TRBD1. This CDR3 is built from 14 residues. J gave up 7 bases and V 4 bases, and 6 bases lay outside the gene matches. Per germline, CDR1 KGHSH and CDR2 LQKENI. CDR3: CASSRGQGTQPQHF. As DNA, the CDR3 is TGTGCCAGCTCACGCGGACAGGGAACCCAGCCCCAGCATTTT. Full variable domain (missing parts from reference TRBV18 and TRBJ1-5): NAGVMQNPRHLVRRRGQEARLRCSPMKGHSHVYWYRQLPEEGLKFMVYLQKENIIDESGMPKERFSAEFPKEGPSILRIQQVVRGDSAAYFCASSRGQGTQPQHFGDGTRLSIL.